This T cell receptor (beta chain) was identified in a study of CD8 T cells in Susac syndrome. Random hexamers were used to reverse transcribe about 0.45 to 1 ug of RNA. Across 54 Vbeta and 13 Jbeta, TCR beta CDR3 was amplified with immunoSEQ multiplex PCR. MiXCR, run by TCRdb on the immunoSEQ multiplex PCR reads, gives a single entry per CDR3 protein. The table shows about 120,000 distinct CDR3 sequences, with around 90% occurring only once. Trimming removed 4 bases from V and 11 bases from J; junction bases left unmatched: 14. Per the germline V gene, CDR1 is SGHDT and CDR2 is YYEEEE. This CDR3 is 14 amino acids long. Peripheral blood CD8+ and CD4+ T cells were profiled by TCR beta sequencing. CD8+ and CD4+ T cells were negatively isolated; TEMRA cells were FACS-enriched.

This clonotype was sampled from a human donor in good health. Source material: CD4+ T cells from PBMCs. V gene TRBV5-6 combines with J gene TRBJ1-1; 7 bases are a match to TRBD1. CDR3 amino acids: CASSTGQALRGAFF. CDR3 nucleotide sequence: TGTGCCAGCAGCACTGGACAGGCCCTTCGGGGCGCTTTCTTT.